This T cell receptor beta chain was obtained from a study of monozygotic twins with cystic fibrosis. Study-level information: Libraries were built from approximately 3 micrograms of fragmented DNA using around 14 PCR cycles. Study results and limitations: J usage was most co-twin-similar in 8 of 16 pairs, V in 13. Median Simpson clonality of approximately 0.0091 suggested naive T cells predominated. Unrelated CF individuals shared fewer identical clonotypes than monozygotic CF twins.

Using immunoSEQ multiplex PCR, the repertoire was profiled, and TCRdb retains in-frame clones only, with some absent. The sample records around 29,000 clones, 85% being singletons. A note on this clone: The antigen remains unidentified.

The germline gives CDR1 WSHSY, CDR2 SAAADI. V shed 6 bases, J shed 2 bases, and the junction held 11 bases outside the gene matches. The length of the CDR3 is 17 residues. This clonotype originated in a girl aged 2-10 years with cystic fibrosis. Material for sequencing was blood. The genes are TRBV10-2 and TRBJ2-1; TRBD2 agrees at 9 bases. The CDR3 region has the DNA TGCGCCAGCAGGGAAGGGCGGGAGGGCCACCCCTACAATGAGCAGTTCTTC. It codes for CASREGREGHPYNEQFF.